The present T cell receptor beta chain was sequenced within a study of T cell repertoires in cytomegalovirus infection. Via MiXCR, TCRdb re-called the reads, giving one row per CDR3 protein. The sample records about 490,000 distinct CDR3 sequences, about 11% being singletons. The CDR3 is 15 amino acids. V shed 1 base and J shed 4 bases, with 10 bases lying between them. Germline CDR1 reads SEHNR; CDR2 reads FQNEAQ (reference sequence). This clonotype showed up many times. The rearrangement links TRBV7-9 to TRBJ1-4; possibly TRBD1 for D (5 bases). The source is a human donor in good health (CMV status not recorded). Some clones in this sample may be carry-over from other donors' samples. What was sequenced was PBMCs. CDR3 coding DNA: TGTGCCAGCAGCTTAGGACCGGGACTTAATGAAAAACTGTTTTTT. Its protein product is CASSLGPGLNEKLFF.